The 7 T cell receptor beta chains below come from one sample, sequenced in a study of blood T cell repertoires in COVID-19. TCRdb's table, derived via immunoSEQ multiplex PCR, lists solely in-frame clones and lacks some. The sample has approximately 150,000 clones, approximately 87% seen once; the top ten hold 3% to 4.5%. The source material was PBMCs or T cells enriched from blood (not recorded which). The receptors stem from a man aged 45-65 years in a cohort exposed to, infected with or recovered from COVID-19 (not recorded which).

The rearrangement uses TRBV7-6 and TRBJ2-2; D ambiguous. This CDR3 comprises 15 residues. Looked up from germline, CDR1 is SGHVS and CDR2 is FNYEAQ. V lost 5 bases, J lost 3 bases, and 13 bases lay in between. CDR3: CASSPPPAHTGELFF. Here the CDR3 DNA reads TGTGCCAGCAGCCCCCCCCCAGCGCACACCGGGGAGCTGTTTTTT. Looking up the rest from reference TRBV7-6 and TRBJ2-2 gives the full variable domain: GAGVSQSPRYKVTKRGQDVALRCDPISGHVSLYWYRQALGQGPEFLTYFNYEAQQDKSGLPNDRFSAERPEGSISTLTIQRTEQRDSAMYRCASSPPPAHTGELFFGEGSRLTVL.

This chain uses TRBV30 with TRBJ2-5, with 12 nucleotides matching TRBD1. J gave up 4 bases and V 4 bases, and 10 bases lay outside the gene matches. Per germline, CDR1 GTSNPN and CDR2 SVGIG (reference sequence). The CDR3 contains 16 residues. The CDR3 nucleotides are TGTGCCTGGACCGACTTGGGACAGGGGGCCACAGAGACCCAGTACTTC. This sequence encodes CAWTDLGQGATETQYF.

In its sample, this clone was seen once. The gene calls are TRBV25-1 and TRBJ2-3; the D gene is possibly TRBD2 (6 bases). The CDR3 totals 17 residues. CDR1 MGHDK and CDR2 SYGVNS come from the germline V gene. V was pared by 3 bases and J by 1 base, with 17 bases between. The CDR3 reads CASSEILSGGGTDTQYF. The CDR3 DNA is TGTGCCAGCAGTGAGATTTTGAGCGGCGGGGGCACAGATACGCAGTATTTT.

The genes are TRBV6-1 and TRBJ1-6; 7 positions match TRBD1. This CDR3 has 17 residues. CDR1 is MNHNS, CDR2 SASEGT, per germline. Trimming removed 3 bases from V and 5 bases from J; junction bases left unmatched: 10. The DNA of the CDR3 is TGTGCCAGCAGTGAGTCGTCCGGGACAGCAAATAATTCACCCCTCCACTTT. Translation: CASSESSGTANNSPLHF.

V and J are TRBV3-1 (or the pseudogene TRBV3-2) and TRBJ2-7; 8 positions match TRBD2. Trimming at V came to 3 bases and at J to 2 bases, leaving 3 bases not matched to a gene. CDR3 length: 14 residues. Germline CDR1 and CDR2: LGHDT and YNNKEL (reference sequence). The CDR3 spells CASSQGLGTYEQYF. The CDR3 coding sequence is TGTGCCAGCAGCCAGGGACTAGGAACCTACGAGCAGTACTTC.

V is TRBV29-1 and J is TRBJ1-2; TRBD1 aligns across 9 bases. This CDR3 is built from 15 residues. J lost 4 bases, V lost 6 bases, and 12 bases had no gene match. CDR1 SQVTM and CDR2 ANQGSEA come from the germline V gene. Here the CDR3 reads CSVDDRDREIYGYTF. The CDR3 region has the DNA TGCAGCGTCGACGACCGGGACAGGGAAATCTATGGCTACACCTTC.

The chain links TRBV5-5 to TRBJ2-1; 8 nucleotides line up with TRBD2. The V gene's germline CDR1 is SGHKS and CDR2 YYEKEE (reference sequence). V lost 1 base, J lost 3 bases, and 6 bases stayed unmatched. The CDR3 covers 16 residues. The CDR3 reads CASSLFSGVFYNEQFF. CDR3 in DNA: TGTGCCAGCAGCTTGTTTAGCGGGGTTTTCTACAATGAGCAGTTCTTC.